A single sample is the source of the 23 T cell receptor beta chains below, sequenced in a study of identifying expanded T cells in peripheral blood. Some clones are missing from TCRdb's copy, which holds only in-frame ones; the method was immunoSEQ multiplex PCR. Here the sample spans around 82,000 clones, roughly 84% being singletons. Sequenced material: blood. The receptors come from a person aged 18 to 75 in good health.

This chain uses TRBV7-2 with TRBJ2-7; a weak D match, TRBD2 (6 bases). The V gene lost 6 bases and the J gene lost 5 bases, with 20 bases spanning the gap. There are 15 residues in the CDR3. CDR1 is SGHTA, CDR2 FQGNSA, per germline. The CDR3 sequence: CASRVILGGSHEQYF. The CDR3 nucleotides read TGTGCCAGCAGAGTAATTTTAGGAGGGAGCCACGAGCAGTACTTC.

This clone has only one observation. V usage is TRBV5-4 and J usage is TRBJ2-5, with TRBD1 matching over 7 bases. Germline V gives CDR1 SGHNT, CDR2 YYREEE (reference sequence). V lost 2 bases, J lost 4 bases, and 2 bases stayed unmatched. CDR3 length: 13 amino acids. For the CDR3, the DNA is TGTGCCAGCAGCTTAAGGGGGCCAGAGACCCAGTACTTC. Translation gives CASSLRGPETQYF.

This clone was detected once. This chain connects TRBV28 to TRBJ2-7, with 13 bases fitting TRBD2. There are 18 residues in the CDR3. Looked up from germline, CDR1 is MDHEN and CDR2 is SYDVKM. V was clipped by 6 bases and J by 3 bases; unmatched bases: 14. The CDR3 sequence is CASSVPGLAGRRGYEQYF. The CDR3 DNA sequence: TGTGCCAGCAGCGTACCGGGACTAGCGGGAAGAAGGGGCTACGAGCAGTACTTC.

This chain connects TRBV6-5 to TRBJ2-3, with 7 bases lining up with TRBD2. The J segment lost 1 base and the V segment lost 4 bases, leaving 5 bases of the junction unmatched. The CDR3 length is 15 residues. Germline V gives CDR1 MNHEY, CDR2 SVGAGI. In DNA form, the CDR3 reads TGTGCCAGCAGTTCTGGGGGGGAGGGCACAGATACGCAGTATTTT. This codes for CASSSGGEGTDTQYF.

The genes are TRBV7-2 and TRBJ2-2; tentative D call: TRBD2 (5 bases). The CDR3 covers 15 residues. Germline CDR1 SGHTA, CDR2 FQGNSA. The V and J ends lost 4 bases and 2 bases respectively, with 11 bases between them. Written as DNA, the CDR3 is TGTGCCAGCAGCTCAGCGGTGAGCAACACCGGGGAGCTGTTTTTT. This encodes CASSSAVSNTGELFF.

This chain links TRBV28 with TRBJ1-2, with D unclear. There are 17 residues in the CDR3. Trimming cost V 6 bases and J 1 base, with 21 bases left between them. CDR1 is MDHEN and CDR2 is SYDVKM in the germline V gene. The chain's CDR3 is CASSISQDPPVNYGYTF. CDR3 coding DNA: TGTGCCAGCAGCATCAGTCAGGATCCTCCCGTTAACTATGGCTACACCTTC.

The chain recombines TRBV7-9 with TRBJ1-4; 7 bases are a match to TRBD1. The germline V gene encodes CDR1 SEHNR and CDR2 FQNEAQ (reference sequence). This CDR3 is 14 amino acids long. The ends lost 1 base at V and 8 bases at J; junction bases unmatched: 4. The CDR3 bases are TGTGCCAGCAGCTTAGACAGGGGAGGAGAAAAACTGTTTTTT. As protein: CASSLDRGGEKLFF.

The chain joins TRBV29-1 to TRBJ2-2; tentatively, D is TRBD1 (6 bases). CDR1 is SQVTM and CDR2 is ANQGSEA in the germline V gene. V was cut by 6 bases and J by 5 bases, with 7 bases left in between. CDR3 length equals 11 residues. This chain's CDR3 is CSVGATGELFF. The CDR3 nucleotides are TGCAGCGTGGGGGCGACCGGGGAGCTGTTTTTT.

This sequence joins TRBV7-2 and TRBJ2-5; 8 bases map to TRBD2. Germline V CDR1 and CDR2: SGHTA, FQGNSA. The length of the CDR3 is 15 residues. The V gene end was trimmed by 3 bases and the J gene end by 5 bases; junction bases not matched to a gene: 8. The CDR3 DNA reads TGTGCCAGCAGCTTTTCCGGGACTAGATTTGAGACCCAGTACTTC. Its protein is CASSFSGTRFETQYF.

The chain has TRBV27 and TRBJ2-7; 8 nucleotides match TRBD2. The CDR3 consists of 13 residues. J was trimmed by 4 bases and V by 11 bases; bases with no gene match: 10. The germline V gene has CDR1 MNHEY and CDR2 SMNVEV (reference sequence). The CDR3 nucleotides are TGTGCCTCCGGGTTGGCGGGAGGTTACGAGCAGTACTTC. This codes for CASGLAGGYEQYF.

This clone was seen a handful of times. The chain employs TRBV10-1 and TRBJ2-3; a possible D gene is TRBD1 (5 bases). Trimming removed 0 bases at V and 3 bases at J, with 13 bases between. The germline V gene has CDR1 WNHNN and CDR2 SYGVQD (reference sequence). The length of the CDR3 is 16 residues. Here the CDR3 reads CASSESSQGGTDTQYF. The CDR3 nucleotides are TGCGCCAGCAGTGAGTCCTCGCAGGGTGGGACAGATACGCAGTATTTT.

This clone has just a few counts. The V call is TRBV10-2, the J call TRBJ1-5; weak D call: TRBD1 (5 bases). Germline values: CDR1 WSHSY, CDR2 SAAADI. This CDR3 is 16 amino acids long. Trimming removed 3 bases at V and 11 bases at J, with 23 bases between. CDR3 sequence: CASSDSWVPGGAAQHF. CDR3 DNA: TGCGCCAGCAGTGATTCATGGGTCCCTGGGGGTGCGGCCCAGCATTTT.

The chain combines TRBV4-1 with TRBJ1-3; the D is unclear. This CDR3 is built from 15 residues. Deletions cut 0 bases from V and 0 bases from J, with 6 bases between. CDR1 and CDR2 from the germline V gene are MGHRA and YSYEKL. CDR3 nucleotide sequence: TGCGCCAGCAGCCAAGACGCCCGCTCTGGAAACACCATATATTTT. It yields the protein CASSQDARSGNTIYF.

The rearrangement links TRBV7-3 to TRBJ1-1; D may be TRBD1 (5 bases). Germline V lookup: CDR1 SGHTA, CDR2 FQGTGA. The CDR3 extends over 15 amino acids. V was pared by 5 bases and J by 4 bases, with 17 bases between. In DNA, the CDR3 is TGTGCCAGCAGCCCAGTGGGGGTCCGGGGCACTGAAGCTTTCTTT. It translates to CASSPVGVRGTEAFF.

At least ten counts were recorded for this clone. The chain uses TRBV28 and TRBJ1-3; D perhaps matches TRBD1 (6 bases). V gave up 8 bases and J gave up 4 bases, with 18 bases separating them. The length of the CDR3 is 15 residues. The germline gives CDR1 MDHEN, CDR2 SYDVKM. CDR3 DNA sequence: TGTGCCAGCTCCTCCGGGGGCGCGGCGGGAAACACCATATATTTT. It translates to CASSSGGAAGNTIYF. Supplemented by reference TRBV28 and TRBJ1-3, the full variable domain reads DVKVTQSSRYLVKRTGEKVFLECVQDMDHENMFWYRQDPGLGLRLIYFSYDVKMKEKGDIPEGYSVSREKKERFSLILESASTNQTSMYLCASSSGGAAGNTIYFGEGSWLTVV.

The J gene is TRBJ2-3, the V gene TRBV6-5, with TRBD2 as a possible D gene (6 bases). Germline V gene lookup returns CDR1 MNHEY and CDR2 SVGAGI. The CDR3 has 14 residues. Trimming took 5 bases from V and 6 from J, leaving 15 bases between them. The DNA of the CDR3 is TGTGCCAGCAGTCCCCTCACTGGGGGGGATACGCAGTATTTT. Translated, it gives CASSPLTGGDTQYF.

The genes are TRBV7-2 and TRBJ2-4; maybe TRBD2 (5 bases). V was clipped by 5 bases and J by 9 bases, with 11 bases between them. Germline V CDR1 and CDR2: SGHTA, FQGNSA. The CDR3 runs 12 residues. CDR3 region: CASSRGSGIQYF. CDR3 DNA sequence: TGTGCCAGCAGCCGTGGGAGCGGCATTCAGTACTTC.

The chain joins TRBV7-2 to TRBJ2-1; possibly TRBD2 for D (6 bases). The CDR3 covers 16 residues. V lost 0 bases to trimming and J lost 1 base, with 10 bases between them. CDR1 is SGHTA and CDR2 is FQGNSA in the germline V gene. CDR3 residues: CASSLASGISYNEQFF. The CDR3 region has the DNA TGTGCCAGCAGCTTAGCTAGCGGAATTTCCTACAATGAGCAGTTCTTC.

The CDR3 nucleotides are TGTGCCAGCAGCTTAGTATGGGGGGGTAACACTGAAGCTTTCTTT. It codes for CASSLVWGGNTEAFF. The V gene is TRBV11-2, the J gene TRBJ1-1; weak D call: TRBD1 (5 bases). The V gene's germline CDR1 is SGHAT and CDR2 FQNNGV. Trimming pared 1 base from V and 2 bases from J, leaving 11 bases between. This CDR3 has 15 amino acids.

This clone was found a few times. The CDR3 sequence: CASSPGSGWRPFF. The DNA for the CDR3 is TGTGCCAGCAGCCCCGGCTCGGGGTGGAGACCGTTCTTC. This chain links TRBV5-8 with TRBJ2-1; possibly TRBD2 for D (5 bases). V gave up 4 bases and J gave up 15 bases, with 20 bases separating them. Germline loops: CDR1 SGHTS, CDR2 YDEGEE. This CDR3 is 13 amino acids long.

The V and J genes are TRBV10-2 and TRBJ1-1; a possible D gene is TRBD1 (5 bases). The CDR3 totals 12 residues. Trimming removed 8 bases at V and 1 base at J, with 8 bases between. CDR1 is WSHSY, CDR2 SAAADI, per germline. CDR3 loop: CASRGQNTEAFF. CDR3 nucleotides: TGCGCCAGCCGAGGACAGAACACTGAAGCTTTCTTT.

J is TRBJ2-5 and V is TRBV19, with 9 bases fitting TRBD2. The CDR3 totals 19 residues. Germline CDR1 LNHDA, CDR2 SQIVND (reference sequence). J gave up 2 bases and V 3 bases, and 16 bases lay outside the gene matches. The CDR3 nucleotides are TGTGCCAGTAGTATCTCCGGGGTAGCGGGAGTGGGGAATCAAGAGACCCAGTACTTC. This gives the protein CASSISGVAGVGNQETQYF.

This clone was found once. The gene calls are TRBV9 and TRBJ2-1; weak D call: TRBD2 (5 bases). The germline gives CDR1 SGDLS, CDR2 YYNGEE. The V end lost 3 bases, the J end lost 0 bases, and 10 bases lay between the germline ends. This CDR3 spans 15 amino acids. Here the CDR3 DNA reads TGTGCCAGCAGCGAGGACTTAACCTCCTACAATGAGCAGTTCTTC. It yields the protein CASSEDLTSYNEQFF.